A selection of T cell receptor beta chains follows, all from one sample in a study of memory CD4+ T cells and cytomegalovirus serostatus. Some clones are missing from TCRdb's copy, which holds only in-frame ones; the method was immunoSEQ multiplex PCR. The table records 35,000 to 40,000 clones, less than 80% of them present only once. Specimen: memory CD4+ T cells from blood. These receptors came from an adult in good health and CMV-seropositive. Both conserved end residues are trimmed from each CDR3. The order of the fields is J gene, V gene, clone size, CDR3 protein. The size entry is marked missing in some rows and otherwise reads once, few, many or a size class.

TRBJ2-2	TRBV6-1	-	ASSSSGRASGELF
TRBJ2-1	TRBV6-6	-	ASSGPQAEQF
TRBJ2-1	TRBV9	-	ASSVGLAGYNEQF
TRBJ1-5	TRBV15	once	ATSEDRGYNQPQH
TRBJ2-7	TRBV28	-	ASSPPHGDYEQY
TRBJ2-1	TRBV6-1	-	ASSEALERMEF
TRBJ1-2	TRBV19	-	ASSFRDRPYGYT
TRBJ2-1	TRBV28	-	ASILAGAYNEQF
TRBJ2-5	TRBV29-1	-	SVDRVETQY
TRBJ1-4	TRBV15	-	ATSTEWGAAGANEKLF
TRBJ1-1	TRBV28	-	ASSLADRGRWTEAF
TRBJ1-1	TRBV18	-	ASSSPRGVGTEAF
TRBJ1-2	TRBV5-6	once	ASSLRSPLYGYT
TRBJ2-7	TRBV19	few	ASMEASGDYEQY
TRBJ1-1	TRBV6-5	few	ASSYGGLGEAF
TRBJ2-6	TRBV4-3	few	ASSQDLRAGANVLT
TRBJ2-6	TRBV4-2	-	ASSQGAGANVLT
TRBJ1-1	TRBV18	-	ASSLGQGGTEAF
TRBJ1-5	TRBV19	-	ASSTSRNQPQH
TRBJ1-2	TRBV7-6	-	ASSSQLGGEAGYT
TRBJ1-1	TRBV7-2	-	ASSLAWARAEAF
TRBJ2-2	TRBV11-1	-	ASSFVRTTGELF
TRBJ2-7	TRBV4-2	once	ASSQEWSSGSPYEQY